Described below is a single TCR beta chain sequence and its context. Sequencing of TCR-alpha and TCR-beta chains was unpaired. Sequencing used immunoSEQ multiplex PCR; TCRdb keeps in-frame clones, though not all of them. The sample has about 59,000 clones, approximately 81% seen once. The data are from a study of T cells in tuberculosis. Sorting used thawed, overnight-rested PBMC stained with anti-CD3, a viability dye and GMM-loaded CD1B tetramer. CD1B tetramers were loaded with Rhodococcus equi-derived C32 glucose monomycolate. Trimming removed 0 bases at V and 0 bases at J, with 12 bases between. CDR3 length: 17 amino acids. CDR1 and CDR2 (germline): SGHRS, YFSETQ.

Sequencing was carried out using CD1b-GMM tetramer-negative cells sorted from PBMCs. The sequence came from an adult woman with latent tuberculosis. V and J are TRBV5-1 and TRBJ1-4; D ambiguous. The DNA of the CDR3 is TGCGCCAGCAGCTTGGAGACGGGGTTTGCAACTAATGAAAAACTGTTTTTT. Encoded protein: CASSLETGFATNEKLFF.